This section outlines one T cell receptor (beta chain) sequence together with its context. Its antigen is as yet unknown. The sample originates from a study of blood T cells in healthy people across ages. At the level of the study: Per every two T cells, about one barcoded beta molecule was captured by template switching. Whole-study findings and limits: A greater number of naive CD4+ cells and higher diversity distinguished long-lived donors from aged donors.

Extractions gave at least 5.5 micrograms of total RNA per sample. Trimming took off 1 base at V and 1 base at J, with 16 bases between the two ends. Per the germline V gene, CDR1 is LGHNA and CDR2 is YSLEER. This CDR3 has 18 residues. The use of a sample-barcoded 5' primer and a J-beta primer mix characterized a second PCR of about 7 to 12 cycles. TCRdb ran MiXCR on the 5' RACE reads and lists one entry per CDR3 protein. The profile shows fewer than 900,000 distinct CDR3 sequences, about 36% of them singletons. Input material: blood. The chain is built from TRBV4-3 and TRBJ2-2; D unclear. The sequence derives from a man between 18 and 35 years old in good health. The CDR3 is CASSQGILQIGNTGELFF. In DNA form, the CDR3 reads TGCGCCAGCAGCCAAGGCATCCTCCAGATAGGGAACACCGGGGAGCTGTTTTTT.